Below, 9 T cell receptor beta chains from the same sample are listed, as sequenced in a study of cytomegalovirus exposure and HLA in healthy donors. PCR used 60 Vbeta primers and 13 Jbeta primers. TCRdb's table, derived via immunoSEQ multiplex PCR, lists solely in-frame clones and lacks some. The sample yields around 150,000 clones, almost 80% seen once. The sequencing input was PBMCs. These receptors were collected from a male donor in good health and CMV-seronegative.

CDR3 sequence: CAISESMTRASADTQYF. In DNA form, the CDR3 reads TGTGCCATCAGTGAGTCGATGACCAGGGCTTCGGCAGATACGCAGTATTTT. This chain joins TRBV10-3 and TRBJ2-3, with D possibly matching TRBD1 (5 bases). There are 17 residues in the CDR3. V gave up 0 bases and J gave up 4 bases, with 17 bases separating them. Germline CDR1 and CDR2: ENHRY and SYGVKD.

The DNA of the CDR3 is TGTGCCAGCAGCCCTGAGTTAGTTAACTATGGCTACACCTTC. Protein sequence: CASSPELVNYGYTF. This chain links TRBV7-3 with TRBJ1-2, with D unresolved. The V gene lost 5 bases and the J gene lost 1 base, with 11 bases spanning the gap. The CDR3 is 14 amino acids. Germline CDR1 SGHTA, CDR2 FQGTGA.

Worth noting for this clone: A read error may produce the germline difference seen at one junction end. This rearrangement joins TRBV7-2 to TRBJ1-2; tentative D call: TRBD1 (6 bases). The CDR3 is 13 amino acids. The germline V gene has CDR1 SGHTA and CDR2 FQGNSA. The CDR3 nucleotides read TGTGCCAGCAGCCTAGCTGGGGGCAATGGCTACACCTTC. This codes for CASSLAGGNGYTF.

This clone has more than one count but fewer than ten. This chain uses TRBV18 with TRBJ1-5; TRBD1 matches 8 bases. The V gene end was trimmed by 3 bases and the J gene end by 4 bases; junction bases not matched to a gene: 2. The CDR3 contains 14 residues. Germline CDR1 and CDR2: KGHSH and LQKENI. CDR3 loop: CASSPGQGNQPQHF. The CDR3 DNA is TGTGCCAGCTCACCCGGACAGGGAAATCAGCCCCAGCATTTT.

V is TRBV7-2 and J is TRBJ2-5, with D uncertain. This CDR3 has 14 amino acids. Germline CDR1 reads SGHTA; CDR2 reads FQGNSA. The ends were cut back, 1 base at V and 2 bases at J, with 8 bases in the middle. DNA of the CDR3: TGTGCCAGCAGCTTAGAACTACCGCAAGAGACCCAGTACTTC. Translating it yields CASSLELPQETQYF.

The chain carries TRBV28 and TRBJ2-2; 9 nucleotides line up with TRBD1. The CDR3 is made up of 16 amino acids. V trimming: 6 bases; J trimming: 1 base; junction bases outside the gene matches: 6. Germline assignment: CDR1 MDHEN and CDR2 SYDVKM. The CDR3 DNA is TGTGCCAGCAGGATCACGACAGGGGGGAACACCGGGGAGCTGTTTTTT. This sequence encodes CASRITTGGNTGELFF.

This clone was counted between two and nine times. The genes are TRBV11-2 and TRBJ2-1, with D perhaps TRBD2 (6 bases). The CDR3 runs to 14 residues. Trimming took off 0 bases at V and 8 bases at J, with 11 bases between the two ends. Germline CDR1 reads SGHAT; CDR2 reads FQNNGV. CDR3 DNA: TGTGCCAGCAGCTTAGATCTAGGACTACATGAGCAGTTCTTC. It codes for CASSLDLGLHEQFF.

The chain recombines TRBV28 with TRBJ1-2; 8 bases map to TRBD1. After removal of 10 bases from V and 0 bases from J, the junction contained 4 bases not matched to a gene. The CDR3 runs to 13 residues. The germline gives CDR1 MDHEN, CDR2 SYDVKM. The CDR3 DNA reads as TGTGCCACCGGACAGGGTGCTAACTATGGCTACACCTTC. Its translation is CATGQGANYGYTF.

The chain uses TRBV19 and TRBJ1-4; D not resolved. In germline, CDR1 is LNHDA, CDR2 SQIVND (reference sequence). The CDR3 contains 13 residues. The V and J ends lost 5 bases and 4 bases respectively, with 8 bases between them. The CDR3 region is CASSLQINEKLFF. The CDR3 DNA reads TGTGCCAGTAGTCTCCAGATTAATGAAAAACTGTTTTTT.